This TCR beta chain was captured by sequencing in a study of PD-L1 blockade in urothelial cancer. Overall study context: Administration of atezolizumab to patients began at some point between 2013 and 2014, at 1,200 mg intravenously every 3 weeks. Specimens of blood held a median count of approximately 150,000 T cells. Overall study results and limits: Durable-benefit patients showed greater tumor-associated blood clone expansion at 3 weeks.

Germline V gene sequence: CDR1 KGHSH, CDR2 LQKENI. V was clipped by 6 bases and J by 2 bases; unmatched bases: 9. The CDR3 is made up of 15 amino acids. Data came from immunoSEQ multiplex PCR; TCRdb stores just in-frame clones and leaves some out. Here the sample spans some 110,000 clones, about 89% being singletons. Noted time point: peripheral blood 6 weeks after treatment start. There were between 1 and 8 samples from each patient, taken pretreatment and on-treatment. To note about this clone: Antigen: not known.

This clonotype originated in a man aged 55 to 70 with urothelial cancer. The rearrangement uses TRBV18 and TRBJ2-5; TRBD1 matches at 7 bases. Sequences were derived from PBMCs, sampled around atezolizumab (anti-PD-L1) treatment. The CDR3 DNA reads TGTGCCAGCTCTCAGGGGGTGCAGAATCAAGAGACCCAGTACTTC. Protein sequence: CASSQGVQNQETQYF.